The next 25 T cell receptor beta chains were all read from a single sample in a study of OX40 agonist ivuxolimab in advanced cancers. The data were produced by immunoSEQ multiplex PCR, yet TCRdb's version contains in-frame clones alone and is incomplete. This table has about 14,000 clones, about 76% appearing once. The sample in question was CD4+ or CD8+ T cells sorted from blood, obtained in a trial of the OX40 agonist ivuxolimab. These receptors were collected from an adult with an advanced solid tumor such as melanoma, head and neck, liver or kidney cancer.

This clone is labeled as medium-sized. This chain uses TRBV14 with TRBJ1-1, with 9 nucleotides matching TRBD1. Germline trimming cut 6 bases from V and 6 bases from J; bases unmatched to any gene: 8. The CDR3 is made up of 14 amino acids. Germline V gene data show CDR1 as SGHDN and CDR2 as FVKESK. The CDR3 bases are TGTGCCAGCAGTTGGTCGACAGGGGGATCTGAAGCTTTCTTT. Translation gives CASSWSTGGSEAFF.

The V and J genes are TRBV27 and TRBJ2-2; weak D call: TRBD2 (6 bases). Germline loops: CDR1 MNHEY, CDR2 SMNVEV (reference sequence). The V end was cut by 10 bases, the J end by 5 bases, with 14 bases between. The CDR3 contains 13 residues. The CDR3 sequence is CAIGAGRTGELFF. As DNA, the CDR3 is TGTGCCATAGGGGCAGGGAGGACCGGGGAGCTGTTTTTT.

V and J are TRBV15 and TRBJ2-1; 7 nucleotides line up with TRBD1. In germline, CDR1 is LNHNV, CDR2 YYDKDF (reference sequence). V was pared by 8 bases and J by 5 bases, with 9 bases of the junction left unmatched. The CDR3 is made up of 14 amino acids. CDR3 nucleotide sequence: TGTGCCACCTACGAGCCGGGACAGAACAATGAGCAGTTCTTC. Its protein is CATYEPGQNNEQFF.

The V gene is TRBV4-3, the J gene TRBJ2-3; unclear D gene. Germline CDR1 and CDR2: LGHNA and YSLEER. The V end was cut by 0 bases, the J end by 0 bases, with 10 bases between. This CDR3 has 16 residues. CDR3 residues: CASSQDWAESTDTQYF. The CDR3 DNA sequence: TGCGCCAGCAGCCAAGATTGGGCAGAGAGCACAGATACGCAGTATTTT.

This chain connects TRBV6-5 to TRBJ2-1; TRBD1 matches 8 bases. The CDR3 sequence is 14 residues long. Germline trimming cut 6 bases from V and 8 bases from J; bases unmatched to any gene: 9. Looked up from germline, CDR1 is MNHEY and CDR2 is SVGAGI. CDR3 sequence reads: CASRRQGREYEQFF. The CDR3 region has the DNA TGTGCCAGCAGACGACAGGGGCGCGAGTATGAGCAGTTCTTC.

The chain is built from TRBV5-5 and TRBJ1-1; D ambiguous. The ends were cut back, 4 bases at V and 0 bases at J, with 1 base in the middle. Germline CDR1 and CDR2: SGHKS and YYEKEE (reference sequence). The CDR3 sequence is 11 residues long. As DNA, the CDR3 is TGTGCCAGCAGCCTGAACACTGAAGCTTTCTTT. This translates into CASSLNTEAFF.

This clone has a handful of counts. The V and J genes are TRBV19 and TRBJ2-3; D possibly corresponds to TRBD2 (5 bases). Germline assignment: CDR1 LNHDA and CDR2 SQIVND (reference sequence). CDR3 length: 15 amino acids. V lost 7 bases and J lost 1, with 15 bases in between. The CDR3, as DNA: TGTGCCAGTACCATAGGGCTAGCACGCACAGATACGCAGTATTTT. It specifies CASTIGLARTDTQYF.

This sequence joins TRBV4-3 and TRBJ2-7; 8 bases align to TRBD2. The CDR3 consists of 15 residues. Germline CDR1 is LGHNA and CDR2 is YSLEER. J lost 7 bases, V lost 3 bases, and 11 bases had no gene match. The CDR3 region has the DNA TGCGCCAGCAGCCACGGGCCGGGGGGGCGGGGGGAGCAGTACTTC. Translated: CASSHGPGGRGEQYF.

The V gene is TRBV7-9, the J gene TRBJ1-2; TRBD1 might be the D (5 bases). CDR1 and CDR2 (germline): SEHNR, FQNEAQ (reference sequence). There are 14 residues in the CDR3. V was clipped by 5 bases and J by 14 bases, with 24 bases between them. The CDR3 bases are TGTGCCAGCAGCACCACTGGGGGAGAGGAGATAGGTACCTTC. Amino acid sequence: CASSTTGGEEIGTF.

In this sample, this clone turned up a few times. V usage is TRBV6-1 and J usage is TRBJ2-1; the match to TRBD2 covers 11 bases. After removal of 3 bases from V and 9 bases from J, the junction contained 10 bases not matched to a gene. CDR3 length equals 16 residues. Per germline, CDR1 MNHNS and CDR2 SASEGT. CDR3 bases: TGTGCCAGCAGTGACCCCCTAGCGGGGGGACGGAGTGAGCAGTTCTTC. Protein sequence: CASSDPLAGGRSEQFF.

The chain joins TRBV9 to TRBJ2-1; D gene ambiguous. Trimming removed 5 bases at V and 5 bases at J, with 8 bases between. Germline CDR1 is SGDLS and CDR2 is YYNGEE. This CDR3 is 12 amino acids long. Here the CDR3 reads CASRGTNNEQFF. CDR3 in DNA: TGTGCCAGCAGGGGTACAAACAATGAGCAGTTCTTC.

This clone was detected only once. This rearrangement joins TRBV5-4 to TRBJ2-1, with D possibly matching TRBD2 (6 bases). CDR3 length: 15 residues. The germline V gene has CDR1 SGHNT and CDR2 YYREEE (reference sequence). Deletions cut 3 bases from V and 6 bases from J, with 16 bases between. The CDR3 nucleotides are TGTGCCAGCAGCTGGGGGGTGTCTCCTACCAATGAGCAGTTCTTC. Amino acid sequence: CASSWGVSPTNEQFF.

J is TRBJ2-5 and V is TRBV15; D is perhaps TRBD2 (6 bases). Between the trimmed V and J ends, which lost 7 bases and 6 bases, there was a span of 15 bases. The CDR3 covers 13 residues. Germline loops: CDR1 LNHNV, CDR2 YYDKDF (reference sequence). This CDR3 reads CATTTTGDQTQYF. In DNA form, the CDR3 reads TGTGCCACCACGACCACGGGGGACCAGACCCAGTACTTC.

The genes are TRBV7-6 and TRBJ1-1; D gene unclear. This CDR3 is 14 amino acids long. The V end was cut by 5 bases, the J end by 3 bases, with 13 bases between. The germline gives CDR1 SGHVS, CDR2 FNYEAQ. CDR3 sequence (DNA): TGTGCCAGCAGCCCGGGCATGAGTGACACTGAAGCTTTCTTT. As protein: CASSPGMSDTEAFF.

On this clone itself: A read error may account for a junction end that differs from germline. The V gene is TRBV5-3, the J gene TRBJ1-2; D might be TRBD1 (6 bases). TRBV5-3 is an open reading frame, and its role is uncertain. The CDR3 length is 14 residues. CDR3 DNA sequence: TGTGCCAGCAGCTTGGCCGCGGGGGCCCATGGCTACACCTTC. Translation gives CASSLAAGAHGYTF.

CDR3 sequence: CASSVTKIEDTQYF. DNA of the CDR3: TGTGCCAGCAGCGTCACTAAAATAGAAGATACGCAGTATTTT. The chain is built from TRBV9 and TRBJ2-3; no clear D gene. The CDR3 has 14 amino acids. Trimming cost V 2 bases and J 5 bases, with 12 bases left between them. CDR1 is SGDLS and CDR2 is YYNGEE in the germline V gene.

The CDR3 DNA follows: TGTGCCAGCAGCGACCTCCGGGTTGGGGGTTCACCCCTCCACTTT. Translated: CASSDLRVGGSPLHF. The chain combines TRBV27 with TRBJ1-6; TRBD1 is a possible D gene (5 bases). The CDR3 has 15 residues. The germline gives CDR1 MNHEY, CDR2 SMNVEV (reference sequence). V was trimmed by 6 bases and J by 9 bases, leaving 18 bases between them.

The rearrangement links TRBV2 to TRBJ1-1; TRBD1 might be the D (6 bases). Germline-derived CDR1 and CDR2 are SNHLY and FYNNEI. This CDR3 has 13 residues. V was clipped by 6 bases and J by 7 bases, with 15 bases between them. The CDR3: CASSPPGGDEAFF. The DNA of the CDR3 is TGTGCCAGCAGCCCCCCCGGGGGCGATGAAGCTTTCTTT.

The gene calls are TRBV19 and TRBJ1-1, with D unresolved. The CDR3 covers 15 residues. V was clipped by 7 bases and J by 5 bases, with 20 bases between them. Germline CDR1 is LNHDA and CDR2 is SQIVND (reference sequence). DNA for the CDR3: TGTGCCAGTAACTTTCGCGGGCCGAGGGCTACTGAAGCTTTCTTT. It specifies CASNFRGPRATEAFF.

In this sample, this clone is medium-sized. Sequence at one end of the junction differs from germline and may be a read error. The chain uses TRBV27 and TRBJ2-5, with D possibly matching TRBD2 (6 bases). The CDR3 is made up of 14 amino acids. Germline CDR1 reads MNHEY; CDR2 reads SMNVEV (reference sequence). CDR3 sequence: CASSPTVLRGAMNF. CDR3 coding DNA: TGTGCCAGCAGTCCCACCGTTTTGCGGGGCGCCATGAACTTC.

By proportion, this clone is medium-sized. The chain combines TRBV6-1 with TRBJ2-7, with TRBD2 as a possible D gene (5 bases). CDR3 length: 15 residues. Trimming pared 1 base from V and 0 bases from J, leaving 10 bases between. CDR1 MNHNS and CDR2 SASEGT come from the germline V gene. The CDR3, as DNA: TGTGCCAGCAGTGAAGAGGAGGCGGCCTCCTACGAGCAGTACTTC. Translation gives CASSEEEAASYEQYF.

CDR3 sequence reads: CASSQEETRPTSTDTQYF. In nucleotides, the CDR3 is TGCGCCAGCAGCCAAGAGGAAACGAGGCCTACTAGCACAGATACGCAGTATTTT. The gene calls are TRBV4-1 and TRBJ2-3, with D unclear. V was trimmed by 0 bases and J by 0 bases, leaving 16 bases between them. Germline CDR1 MGHRA, CDR2 YSYEKL. The CDR3 contains 18 residues.

The rearrangement joins TRBV6-5 to TRBJ1-4; possibly TRBD1 for D (5 bases). V lost 5 bases to trimming and J lost 12 bases, with 13 bases between them. Looked up from germline, CDR1 is MNHEY and CDR2 is SVGAGI. This CDR3 has 12 residues. CDR3 loop: CASSRGGDELFF. The CDR3 DNA is TGTGCCAGCAGTCGGGGGGGAGACGAACTGTTTTTT.

The genes are TRBV7-3 and TRBJ1-1; possible D gene TRBD1, 5 bases. Per germline, CDR1 SGHTA and CDR2 FQGTGA. There are 13 residues in the CDR3. Trimming cost V 2 bases and J 8 bases, with 12 bases left between them. CDR3 DNA sequence: TGTGCCAGCAGCTTAGGGACGGGCAGGGAAGCTTTCTTT. Encoded protein: CASSLGTGREAFF.

The gene calls are TRBV15 and TRBJ1-1; D call uncertain. The CDR3 is 11 residues long. Germline CDR1 reads LNHNV; CDR2 reads YYDKDF (reference sequence). V was cut by 8 bases and J by 6 bases, with 10 bases left in between. The CDR3 DNA follows: TGTGCCACCGTAGGTGGGGCTGAAGCTTTCTTT. Its translation is CATVGGAEAFF.